This T cell receptor beta chain was captured in a study of vaccination and CD4 T cells after COVID-19. Specified treatment: approximately 9-day PBMC culture with coronavirus spike peptide pools or control peptides (ViraFEST assay). Turning to this clonotype: Its antigen is still unknown.

Trimming left V 0 bases short and J 7 bases short, with 22 bases between. Per germline, CDR1 DFQATT and CDR2 SNEGSKA (reference sequence). The CDR3 consists of 18 residues. Oncomine TCR Beta short-read sequencing was applied to DNA from cultured CD4+ T cells. Each CDR3 protein is one row after TCRdb ran MiXCR on the PCR reads. Counted here are approximately 10,000 distinct CDR3 sequences, roughly 61% occurring once; the ten biggest clones make up approximately 24%. This clonotype originated in a human donor who had recovered from COVID-19. The chain couples TRBV20-1 to TRBJ1-6; TRBD1 is a possible D gene (6 bases). What was sequenced was CD4+ T cells from blood, cultured in vitro. The CDR3 here is CSARDGGGGAPRNSPLHF. CDR3 DNA: TGCAGTGCTAGAGACGGAGGCGGGGGGGCGCCTAGAAATTCACCCCTCCACTTT.